The 5 T cell receptor beta chains below come from one sample, sequenced in a study of T cell responses to AZD1222 COVID-19 vaccine. Produced via immunoSEQ multiplex PCR; TCRdb's table is partial and in-frame only. The sample has around 100,000 clones, more than 85% seen once. The material was peripheral blood, obtained on day 0 of AZD1222 vaccination. Receptors were obtained from an adult in good health.

The chain carries TRBV28 and TRBJ2-6; the D is unclear. V was clipped by 5 bases and J by 4 bases, with 15 bases between them. The CDR3 has 16 amino acids. Looked up from germline, CDR1 is MDHEN and CDR2 is SYDVKM. CDR3 loop: CASSITPRSGANVLTF. The CDR3, as DNA: TGTGCCAGCAGTATAACCCCACGGTCCGGGGCCAACGTCCTGACTTTC.

V is TRBV19 and J is TRBJ2-7, with D possibly matching TRBD1 (5 bases). Germline values: CDR1 LNHDA, CDR2 SQIVND (reference sequence). Trimming stripped 5 bases from V and 9 bases from J, with 17 bases between. This CDR3 has 13 residues. The CDR3 spells CASSPQTGVGQYF. The CDR3 DNA is TGTGCCAGTAGTCCTCAAACAGGAGTGGGGCAGTACTTC.

The chain has TRBV6-2 or TRBV6-3 and TRBJ2-7; perhaps TRBD2 as D (6 bases). Germline V gene lookup returns CDR1 MNHEY and CDR2 SVGEGT. This CDR3 comprises 13 residues. V lost 2 bases to trimming and J lost 6 bases, with 11 bases between them. CDR3 sequence (DNA): TGTGCCAGCAGTTACGGAGGGCTCGGCGAGCAGTACTTC. Translation gives CASSYGGLGEQYF.

The chain uses TRBV11-2 and TRBJ2-5; the match to TRBD2 covers 10 bases. The CDR3 covers 15 residues. J was trimmed by 5 bases and V by 1 base; bases with no gene match: 4. From germline, CDR1 is SGHAT and CDR2 FQNNGV. The DNA for the CDR3 is TGTGCCAGCAGCTTAGTTAGCGGGGGGCCGGAGACCCAGTACTTC. Translating gives CASSLVSGGPETQYF.

The chain is built from TRBV7-2 and TRBJ1-6, with TRBD1 matching over 7 bases. Trimming removed 5 bases from V and 7 bases from J; junction bases left unmatched: 8. The length of the CDR3 is 15 residues. Germline V gene sequence: CDR1 SGHTA, CDR2 FQGNSA. The CDR3 sequence: CASSPTQGWNSPLHF. Here the CDR3 DNA reads TGTGCCAGCAGCCCAACACAGGGGTGGAATTCACCCCTCCACTTT.